The clone carrying this TCR beta chain was seen only a few times. Its antigen is still unknown. The data stem from a study of spatial heterogeneity in lung cancer. General observations from the study: There were more appearances of ubiquitous expanded tumor TCRs in blood at resection than at follow-up.

Germline V gene data show CDR1 as MDHEN and CDR2 as SYDVKM. V dropped 4 bases and J dropped 2 bases, with 11 bases sitting between them. The CDR3 is 14 residues long. Stated time point: sample taken at primary tumor resection. No cell sorting; template was whole RNA from tumor, lung tissue or PBMC. The donor population consisted of approximately 68 patients with untreated, early-stage non-small cell lung cancer. One entry per CDR3 protein results from TCRdb running MiXCR on the 5' RACE reads. This table has 90,000 to 95,000 distinct CDR3 sequences, less than 15% appearing once. The chain links TRBV28 to TRBJ1-1, with no clear D. Sequencing used PBMCs, obtained at surgery. This clonotype originated in a male donor with early-stage non-small cell lung cancer. Written as DNA, the CDR3 is TGTGCCAGCAGTTCCGACGGGTTAAACACTGAAGCTTTCTTT. Amino acid sequence: CASSSDGLNTEAFF.